These 9 T cell receptor beta chains were sequenced from one sample in a study of blood T cell repertoires in COVID-19. Assay used: immunoSEQ multiplex PCR; TCRdb lists only in-frame clones, some missing. Found here are about 380,000 clones, around 91% of them singletons; the top ten hold around 7%. Sequences were obtained from peripheral blood. The receptors were gathered from a man between 18 and 35 years old with active or convalescent COVID-19.

This clone was observed a few times. This sequence joins TRBV6-5 and TRBJ1-1; tentatively, D is TRBD1 (6 bases). The CDR3 consists of 13 residues. Trimming pared 6 bases from V and 3 bases from J, leaving 11 bases between. Germline CDR1 and CDR2: MNHEY and SVGAGI. CDR3 sequence: CASRLQGHTEAFF. The CDR3 region has the DNA TGTGCCAGCAGACTCCAGGGGCACACTGAAGCTTTCTTT.

About this clone: In the same sample, other DNA sequences code for this CDR3. The chain is built from TRBV4-2 and TRBJ2-7; tentative D call: TRBD1 (5 bases). The CDR3 loop spans 14 amino acids. Germline assignment: CDR1 LGHNA and CDR2 YNFKEQ. Trimming cost V 0 bases and J 4 bases, with 10 bases left between them. CDR3 in DNA: TGTGCCAGCAGCCAAGATGATAGGGGTTACGAGCAGTACTTC. It specifies CASSQDDRGYEQYF.

J is TRBJ1-2 and V is TRBV7-8; D gene unclear. The CDR3 contains 14 residues. The germline V gene encodes CDR1 SGHVS and CDR2 FQNEAQ. The ends were cut back, 0 bases at V and 4 bases at J, with 9 bases in the middle. CDR3: CASSLAALGYGYTF. The CDR3 DNA reads TGTGCCAGCAGCTTAGCAGCTCTAGGCTATGGCTACACCTTC.

This clone was seen a handful of times. This chain connects TRBV4-2 to TRBJ2-2; possibly TRBD2 for D (5 bases). Per germline, CDR1 LGHNA and CDR2 YNFKEQ. The CDR3 runs to 16 residues. Trimming removed 2 bases at V and 1 base at J, with 11 bases between. CDR3 protein: CASSQRPSRNTGELFF. The DNA of the CDR3 is TGTGCCAGCAGCCAACGGCCTAGCAGGAACACCGGGGAGCTGTTTTTT.

The chain is built from TRBV4-3 and TRBJ1-2; D not certain. Trimming left V 1 base short and J 4 bases short, with 10 bases between. The CDR3 contains 14 residues. CDR1 is LGHNA and CDR2 is YSLEER in the germline V gene. The CDR3 region is CASSQGGLGYGYTF. In DNA, the CDR3 is TGCGCCAGCAGCCAAGGCGGTCTGGGCTATGGCTACACCTTC.

The chain carries TRBV11-3 and TRBJ2-7; perhaps TRBD2 as D (6 bases). Germline V gene data show CDR1 as SGHNT and CDR2 as YENEEA. There are 15 residues in the CDR3. V was clipped by 5 bases and J by 3 bases, with 17 bases between them. CDR3 amino acids: CASSRGASEGYEQYF. The CDR3 nucleotides read TGTGCCAGCAGCCGTGGAGCTAGCGAGGGCTACGAGCAGTACTTC.

The gene calls are TRBV4-2 and TRBJ2-3, with 13 bases fitting TRBD2. Germline V lookup: CDR1 LGHNA, CDR2 YNFKEQ. The CDR3 extends over 18 amino acids. V lost 2 bases and J lost 4; bases outside the gene matches: 9. The CDR3 region has the DNA TGTGCCAGCAGCCAAACTAGCGGGGGGGCCCTTTTCCCAGATACGCAGTATTTT. Protein product: CASSQTSGGALFPDTQYF.

The rearrangement joins TRBV6-2 or TRBV6-3 to TRBJ1-5; no definite D call. The germline gives CDR1 MNHEY, CDR2 SVGEGT. V was cut by 4 bases and J by 1 base, with 14 bases left in between. The CDR3 covers 16 residues. The CDR3 DNA reads TGTGCCAGCAGTTTTCTAGGACGGGGAAGCAATCAGCCCCAGCATTTT. The encoded protein is CASSFLGRGSNQPQHF.

The V call is TRBV7-9, the J call TRBJ1-2; D gene uncertain. The CDR3 is 14 residues long. Germline-derived CDR1 and CDR2 are SEHNR and FQNEAQ (reference sequence). Trimming cost V 1 base and J 3 bases, with 9 bases left between them. The CDR3 here is CASSLGSGDYGYTF. CDR3 DNA: TGTGCCAGCAGCTTAGGATCGGGAGACTATGGCTACACCTTC.